This T cell receptor (beta chain) was recorded in a study of OX40 agonist ivuxolimab in advanced cancers. As for the study more broadly: Ivuxolimab, which targeted the costimulatory receptor OX40 (CD134), was an agonistic, fully human IgG2 monoclonal antibody. Three dose-escalation patients achieved partial responses, one with hepatocellular carcinoma and two with cutaneous melanoma. Of the approximately 50 dose-escalation patients, hepatocellular carcinoma was present in around 20, melanoma in around 15, renal cell carcinoma in 9 and head and neck cancer in 9. The point of sequencing TCRbeta in the periphery was to test whether ivuxolimab changed TCR sequence diversity and drove clonal T-cell expansion. Intravenous ivuxolimab was administered to patients every 2 weeks at six dose levels: 0.01, 0.1, 0.3, 1.5, 3 and 10 mg/kg. A male proportion of under 85% and a mean age of approximately 58 years, ranging from 23 to 79, were recorded for the dose-escalation cohort. The paper covers the monotherapy dose-escalation part of the phase I ivuxolimab trial, which included N ≈ 52 patients. Patients were allowed to have had prior anti-PD-1, anti-PD-L1 or anti-CTLA-4 therapy, and roughly 40% of the dose-escalation patients had previously received checkpoint inhibitors.

Overall results and qualifications from the work: Clonal expansion of both CD4+ and CD8+ blood T cells was observed from baseline to week 6 at doses 0.1 to 3.0 mg/kg. On average, CD8+ T cells showed more expanded clones than CD4+ T cells after ivuxolimab. In the 0.1-3.0 mg/kg groups, partial responders were among the patients with the lowest normalized peripheral clonal expansion, particularly in CD8+ T cells. Low levels of normalized T-cell clonal expansion were also seen in some patients who did not respond. Which antigens the clonally expanded peripheral T cells were specific for was not determined.

The trial excluded patients who had a history of autoimmune disease or were on systemic immunosuppression. In every dose cohort, peripheral blood was drawn for TCR sequencing at baseline, cycle 4 day 1, and cycle 7 day 1. The samples were taken from a phase I, first-in-human, multicenter, open-label dose-escalation trial of ivuxolimab. The trial enrolled adults with locally advanced or metastatic head and neck squamous cell, hepatocellular, melanoma or renal cell carcinoma. Before TCR sequencing, CD4+ T cells and CD8+ T cells from peripheral blood were sorted into separate populations. To sequence the TCRbeta CDR3 region, genomic DNA was isolated from the sorted cells. The immunoSEQ Assay was used to sequence the TCRbeta CDR3 regions. Drawn from immuneACCESS, this table holds only the in-frame rearrangements with V and J called that TCRdb kept. Clones are partly lost; checked studies trace under half to an unresolved V gene and leave the rest unexplained. The sample table contains 60,000 or so clones; only one count was recorded for roughly nine tenths of them. Jointly, the top ten make up around 12% of the sample.

To note about this clone: Its antigen remains unidentified. No per-base quality is available; no much larger clone lies one base away.

This TCR was sampled from an adult with an advanced solid tumor such as melanoma, head and neck, liver or kidney cancer. Specimen: CD4+ or CD8+ T cells sorted from blood, collected in a trial of the OX40 agonist ivuxolimab.

The bases are TGTGCCAGCAGTTTTCTCCAGGGGGCTTTCTACAATGAGCAGTTCTTC. It translates as CASSFLQGAFYNEQFF. The chain is encoded by TRBV27 joined to TRBJ2-1; TRBD1 matches 8 bases in the middle. The germline V gene (reference sequence) specifies MNHEY as CDR1 and SMNVEV as CDR2. The CDR3, cysteine through phenylalanine, is 16 amino acids long. Only the CDR3 DNA stays, 48 bases, in frame from base 1. The germline V end is reduced by 3 bases and the J end by 3 bases; junction bases left unmatched: 7.